A selection of T cell receptor beta chains follows, all from one sample in a study of cytotoxic CD8 clonotypes in ibrutinib-treated CLL. Method: immunoSEQ multiplex PCR; TCRdb's copy keeps in-frame clones and lacks some. The sample shows 160,000 or so clones, roughly 80% of them seen only once. Sequencing was performed on PBMCs, taken after 12 months of ibrutinib treatment. Receptor source: a human donor with chronic lymphocytic leukemia. Both conserved end residues are part of each CDR3. A D gene is named only where the DNA matches it firmly. Clone size, where shown, is once, few, many, or a class for clones that have expanded.

J gene: TRBJ1-1
V gene: TRBV28
clone size: -
D gene: TRBD1
CDR3 protein: CASSRDRFFMNTEAFF
CDR3 DNA: TGTGCCAGTAGCCGGGACAGGTTTTTCATGAACACTGAAGCTTTCTTT

J gene: TRBJ2-3
V gene: TRBV29-1
clone size: -
D gene: TRBD1
CDR3 protein: CSVDRVTTDTQYF
CDR3 DNA: TGCAGCGTGGACAGGGTTACCACAGATACGCAGTATTTT

J gene: TRBJ1-5
V gene: TRBV7-2
clone size: -
D gene: TRBD1
CDR3 protein: CASSPGTGNQPQHF
CDR3 DNA: TGTGCCAGCAGCCCCGGGACAGGGAATCAGCCCCAGCATTTT

J gene: TRBJ2-6
V gene: TRBV19
clone size: -
D gene: -
CDR3 protein: CASSTDSYSGANVLTF
CDR3 DNA: TGTGCCAGTAGTACAGACTCTTACTCTGGGGCCAACGTCCTGACTTTC

J gene: TRBJ2-1
V gene: TRBV7-2
clone size: -
D gene: -
CDR3 protein: CASSLASGAYNEQFF
CDR3 DNA: TGTGCCAGCAGCTTAGCTAGCGGAGCCTACAATGAGCAGTTCTTC

J gene: TRBJ2-7
V gene: TRBV25-1
clone size: -
D gene: -
CDR3 protein: CASSRGLEQYF
CDR3 DNA: TGTGCCAGCAGTCGGGGGCTCGAGCAGTACTTC

J gene: TRBJ2-1
V gene: TRBV7-3
clone size: -
D gene: -
CDR3 protein: CASSPGLAVHEQFF
CDR3 DNA: TGTGCCAGCAGCCCAGGGTTAGCGGTCCATGAGCAGTTCTTC

J gene: TRBJ1-4
V gene: TRBV2
clone size: -
D gene: -
CDR3 protein: CASRQGTTPGEKLFF
CDR3 DNA: TGTGCCAGCAGGCAAGGGACAACCCCTGGAGAAAAACTGTTTTTT

J gene: TRBJ2-1
V gene: TRBV19
clone size: -
D gene: -
CDR3 protein: CASSMTPSSYNEQFF
CDR3 DNA: TGTGCCAGTAGCATGACTCCGAGCTCCTACAATGAGCAGTTCTTC

J gene: TRBJ2-7
V gene: TRBV28
clone size: few
D gene: TRBD1
CDR3 protein: CASSPEGTGTYEQYF
CDR3 DNA: TGTGCCAGCAGCCCAGAAGGGACAGGTACCTACGAGCAGTACTTC

J gene: TRBJ1-1
V gene: TRBV10-3
clone size: few
D gene: -
CDR3 protein: CAISEGREGTEAFF
CDR3 DNA: TGTGCCATCAGTGAAGGGCGGGAGGGGACTGAAGCTTTCTTT

J gene: TRBJ2-5
V gene: TRBV5-4
clone size: -
D gene: -
CDR3 protein: CASSSPSVARTQYF
CDR3 DNA: TGTGCCAGCAGCTCCCCTAGCGTGGCAAGAACCCAGTACTTC

J gene: TRBJ2-1
V gene: TRBV13
clone size: -
D gene: -
CDR3 protein: CASRSERLASYNEQFF
CDR3 DNA: TGTGCCAGCAGATCCGAGAGGCTAGCGAGCTACAATGAGCAGTTCTTC

J gene: TRBJ1-1
V gene: TRBV27
clone size: -
D gene: TRBD1
CDR3 protein: CASSKSTGLNTEAFF
CDR3 DNA: TGTGCCAGCAGTAAATCGACAGGGTTGAACACTGAAGCTTTCTTT

J gene: TRBJ1-1
V gene: TRBV18
clone size: -
D gene: TRBD1
CDR3 protein: CASSPNRGDTEAFF
CDR3 DNA: TGTGCCAGCTCACCGAACAGGGGAGACACTGAAGCTTTCTTT

J gene: TRBJ2-5
V gene: TRBV11-2
clone size: -
D gene: -
CDR3 protein: CASSLERGQETQYF
CDR3 DNA: TGTGCCAGCAGCTTAGAACGGGGTCAAGAGACCCAGTACTTC

J gene: TRBJ2-7
V gene: TRBV7-9
clone size: -
D gene: -
CDR3 protein: CASSHLDRGYEQYF
CDR3 DNA: TGTGCCAGCAGCCATCTAGACAGAGGCTACGAGCAGTACTTC

J gene: TRBJ2-5
V gene: TRBV29-1
clone size: -
D gene: TRBD2
CDR3 protein: CSVGSSGVQETQYF
CDR3 DNA: TGCAGCGTTGGCTCTAGCGGGGTGCAAGAGACCCAGTACTTC

J gene: TRBJ2-2
V gene: TRBV28
clone size: -
D gene: -
CDR3 protein: CASSLGGSTRTGELFF
CDR3 DNA: TGTGCCAGCAGTTTAGGGGGGTCTACGCGGACCGGGGAGCTGTTTTTT

J gene: TRBJ2-7
V gene: TRBV7-8
clone size: -
D gene: -
CDR3 protein: CASAGTASSYEQYF
CDR3 DNA: TGTGCCAGCGCCGGGACTGCGAGCTCCTACGAGCAGTACTTC

J gene: TRBJ2-7
V gene: TRBV18
clone size: -
D gene: -
CDR3 protein: CASSPPRQHNEQYF
CDR3 DNA: TGTGCCAGCTCACCACCGCGACAGCACAACGAGCAGTACTTC

J gene: TRBJ2-1
V gene: TRBV29-1
clone size: -
D gene: -
CDR3 protein: CSVVRLPTNGDEQFF
CDR3 DNA: TGCAGCGTCGTCAGGCTCCCCACTAACGGGGATGAGCAGTTCTTC